Following are 32 T cell receptor beta chains from one sample sequenced in a study of regulatory T cells in long-lasting Graves disease. Combining iRepertoire HTBI primers with Arm-PCR of CDR3 regions, the authors built TCR beta libraries. TCRdb redid the calling of the multiplex PCR reads with MiXCR, one entry per CDR3 protein. The sample shows hundreds of thousands of distinct CDR3 sequences, roughly 16% of them seen only once. The time point here: newly diagnosed GD, antithyroid drugs for less than 3 months. PBMCs were the source of the RNA used for TCR sequencing. Another study also made use of these data, one on T cells in Graves' hyperthyroidism and ophthalmopathy.

The material was peripheral blood mononuclear cells (PBMCs), obtained at new diagnosis, from a patient treated with antithyroid drugs. Receptors were obtained from a woman aged 25 to 39 with Graves disease.

J is TRBJ2-1 and V is TRBV19; 7 bases are a match to TRBD2. The CDR3 runs to 15 residues. After removal of 1 base from V and 4 bases from J, the junction contained 4 bases not matched to a gene. CDR1 is LNHDA, CDR2 SQIVND, per germline (reference sequence). The CDR3 protein is CASSIASGRYNEQFF. CDR3 in DNA: TGTGCCAGTAGTATAGCTAGCGGCCGGTACAATGAGCAGTTCTTC.

This clonotype was detected many times. The rearrangement uses TRBV7-8 and TRBJ2-5; 12 nucleotides align to TRBD2. Germline-derived CDR1 and CDR2 are SGHVS and FQNEAQ. The V and J ends lost 5 bases and 2 bases, in that order; junction bases with no gene match: 9. The CDR3 runs to 17 residues. This CDR3 is CASSPYLAGGGQETQYF. DNA of the CDR3: TGTGCCAGCAGCCCATATCTAGCGGGAGGGGGTCAAGAGACCCAGTACTTC.

This clonotype was observed at least ten times. V gene TRBV10-3 combines with J gene TRBJ2-7; 13 bases line up with TRBD2. CDR1 and CDR2 (germline): ENHRY, SYGVKD. The CDR3 length is 14 residues. J gave up 6 bases and V 6 bases, and 5 bases lay outside the gene matches. For the CDR3, the DNA is TGTGCCATCAGCAAACTAGCGGGAGGGACCGAGCAGTACTTC. This translates into CAISKLAGGTEQYF.

At least ten counts were recorded for this clonotype. The chain couples TRBV20-1 to TRBJ2-7, with a possible D match to TRBD2 (5 bases). The CDR3 is 12 residues long. Trimming pared 2 bases from V and 5 bases from J, leaving 10 bases between. Looked up from germline, CDR1 is DFQATT and CDR2 is SNEGSKA (reference sequence). The CDR3 loop reads CSARLSGDEQYF. In nucleotides, the CDR3 is TGCAGTGCTAGATTAAGCGGCGACGAGCAGTACTTC.

This chain uses TRBV7-9 with TRBJ2-2; D might be TRBD1 or TRBD2, each matching 5 bases. The CDR3 has 15 amino acids. From germline, CDR1 is SEHNR and CDR2 FQNEAQ (reference sequence). V shed 11 bases and J shed 0 bases, with 16 bases lying between them. The CDR3 sequence is CAGGTGLANTGELFF. CDR3 DNA: TGTGCCGGGGGTACAGGACTTGCGAACACCGGGGAGCTGTTTTTT. The full variable domain, its missing parts supplied by reference TRBV7-9 and TRBJ2-2, is DTGVSQNPRHKITKRGQNVTFRCDPISEHNRLYWYRQTLGQGPEFLTYFQNEAQLEKSRLLSDRFSAERPKGSFSTLEIQRTEQGDSAMYLCAGGTGLANTGELFFGEGSRLTVL.

At least ten counts were recorded for this clonotype. This sequence joins TRBV5-4 and TRBJ1-1; maybe TRBD1 (5 bases). Trimming took 3 bases from V and 1 from J, leaving 13 bases between them. Germline V CDR1 and CDR2: SGHNT, YYREEE (reference sequence). CDR3 size: 15 residues. The CDR3 nucleotides are TGTGCCAGCAGCTACTCCAGGGTCGCGAACACTGAAGCTTTCTTT. Translation: CASSYSRVANTEAFF.

This clonotype was counted many times. The chain has TRBV6-1 and TRBJ2-1, with 7 bases aligning to TRBD2. CDR1 is MNHNS and CDR2 is SASEGT in the germline V gene. Trimming at V came to 0 bases and at J to 8 bases, leaving 7 bases not matched to a gene. This CDR3 comprises 15 residues. The CDR3 bases are TGTGCCAGCAGTGAAGCTGCGGGAGCGTACGATGAGCAGTTCTTC. Translated, it gives CASSEAAGAYDEQFF.

The chain has TRBV5-4 and TRBJ1-4; no clear D. Germline CDR1 is SGHNT and CDR2 is YYREEE (reference sequence). The CDR3 length is 13 residues. V lost 1 base and J 4 bases, leaving 5 bases between the germline ends. The CDR3 coding sequence is TGTGCCAGCAGCTTGTGGAATAATGAAAAACTGTTTTTT. It codes for CASSLWNNEKLFF.

There are many counts of this clonotype. V usage is TRBV28 and J usage is TRBJ2-4; TRBD2 is a possible D gene (6 bases). This CDR3 contains 17 residues. The germline V gene encodes CDR1 MDHEN and CDR2 SYDVKM. Deletions cut 5 bases from V and 1 base from J, with 18 bases between. The CDR3: CASSPTLGGSAKNIQYF. CDR3 nucleotides: TGTGCCAGCAGTCCTACTTTGGGAGGTTCGGCCAAAAACATTCAGTACTTC.

This clonotype was observed at least ten times. The V call is TRBV6-1, the J call TRBJ2-7; possible D gene TRBD1, 6 bases. The CDR3 loop spans 13 amino acids. Germline lookup yields CDR1 MNHNS and CDR2 SASEGT. The V gene lost 6 bases and the J gene lost 2 bases, with 11 bases spanning the gap. CDR3 protein: CASRRQETYEQYF. CDR3 nucleotides: TGTGCCAGCAGGAGACAGGAGACCTACGAGCAGTACTTC.

The chain joins TRBV6-9 to TRBJ2-3, with D perhaps TRBD1 (6 bases). V lost 3 bases and J 8 bases, leaving 18 bases between the germline ends. This CDR3 contains 15 residues. Germline V CDR1 and CDR2: MNHGY, SVAAGI. The CDR3 bases are TGTGCCAGCAGTTACGGGCAGGGGAGTGTGGGTACGCAGTATTTT. It specifies CASSYGQGSVGTQYF.

This chain links TRBV29-1 with TRBJ1-2; D unresolved. Germline loops: CDR1 SQVTM, CDR2 ANQGSEA. Trimming cost V 0 bases and J 4 bases, with 9 bases left between them. The CDR3 is 13 amino acids. CDR3 region: CSVEEGEVYGYTF. The CDR3 coding sequence is TGCAGCGTTGAAGAGGGAGAGGTCTATGGCTACACCTTC.

This clonotype came up many times. The rearrangement uses TRBV3-1 and TRBJ2-7; no firm D call. The V end was cut by 4 bases, the J end by 6 bases, with 16 bases between. CDR1 LGHDT and CDR2 YNNKEL come from the germline V gene (reference sequence). The CDR3 totals 14 residues. CDR3 nucleotides: TGTGCCAGCAGCCCCGCTCCGTCCTCTCTCGAGCAGTACTTC. This translates into CASSPAPSSLEQYF.

The CDR3 DNA sequence: TGTGCCAGCAGCCAAGTTTCTGGGGACACGGGTGAAAAACTGTTTTTT. The encoded protein is CASSQVSGDTGEKLFF. The chain links TRBV3-1 to TRBJ1-4; possibly TRBD1 for D (6 bases). The CDR3 length is 16 residues. Germline V lookup: CDR1 LGHDT, CDR2 YNNKEL (reference sequence). V was shortened by 1 base and J by 7 bases, with 16 bases between the two germline ends.

This clonotype showed up just a few times. V is TRBV19 and J is TRBJ1-5; D unclear. The CDR3 runs 13 residues. Deletions cut 4 bases from V and 6 bases from J, with 10 bases between. From germline, CDR1 is LNHDA and CDR2 SQIVND (reference sequence). DNA of the CDR3: TGTGCCAGTAGTAGGGAGGGAACTCAGCCCCAGCATTTT. Its translation is CASSREGTQPQHF.

In its sample, this clonotype was seen many times. The gene calls are TRBV20-1 and TRBJ2-7, with TRBD2 matching over 11 bases. Germline CDR1 reads DFQATT; CDR2 reads SNEGSKA (reference sequence). With 0 bases clipped from V and 1 base from J, the junction kept 8 bases outside the gene matches. This CDR3 has 17 residues. The CDR3 spells CSARDPSGRPPSYEQYF. CDR3 in DNA: TGCAGTGCTAGAGATCCTAGCGGGAGGCCTCCTTCCTACGAGCAGTACTTC.

V usage is TRBV4-1 and J usage is TRBJ2-1; D is undetermined. The length of the CDR3 is 16 residues. From germline, CDR1 is MGHRA and CDR2 YSYEKL. Trimming removed 4 bases at V and 4 bases at J, with 17 bases between. The CDR3 DNA reads TGCGCCAGCAGCCCACCTCTTAGGCACCCTTACAATGAGCAGTTCTTC. This codes for CASSPPLRHPYNEQFF.

The chain uses TRBV20-1 and TRBJ1-1; D gene ambiguous. V was trimmed by 5 bases and J by 2 bases, leaving 9 bases between them. The CDR3 spans 12 residues. Germline lookup yields CDR1 DFQATT and CDR2 SNEGSKA (reference sequence). This chain's CDR3 is CSAPRGNTEAFF. The CDR3 DNA reads TGCAGTGCTCCGCGGGGAAACACTGAAGCTTTCTTT.

This clonotype was counted a few times. This chain joins TRBV19 and TRBJ2-6; D gene unclear. The V gene's germline CDR1 is LNHDA and CDR2 SQIVND (reference sequence). Trimming removed 3 bases at V and 0 bases at J, with 3 bases between. The CDR3 contains 14 residues. CDR3 sequence: CASSISSGANVLTF. The CDR3 DNA sequence: TGTGCCAGTAGTATCTCCTCTGGGGCCAACGTCCTGACTTTC.

This clonotype was seen repeatedly, ten times or more. The chain couples TRBV7-3 to TRBJ2-5; tentative D call: TRBD1 (5 bases). Looked up from germline, CDR1 is SGHTA and CDR2 is FQGTGA. With 5 bases removed from V and 2 bases from J, the gap between germline ends came to 9 bases. CDR3 size: 13 residues. The CDR3 spells CASSLDRQETQYF. CDR3 sequence (DNA): TGTGCCAGCAGCCTTGACAGACAAGAGACCCAGTACTTC.

This clonotype occurred many times. The chain has TRBV28 and TRBJ2-1; 10 bases match TRBD1. The CDR3 spans 15 residues. Germline V CDR1 and CDR2: MDHEN, SYDVKM. V trimming: 10 bases; J trimming: 7 bases; junction bases outside the gene matches: 13. In DNA form, the CDR3 reads TGTGCCACCCAAGGAGGGGACAGGGGTGAAAATGAGCAGTTCTTC. Its translation: CATQGGDRGENEQFF.

This clonotype was recorded a few times. The J gene is TRBJ2-6, the V gene TRBV20-1, with 7 bases aligning to TRBD1. V lost 1 base and J lost 1; bases outside the gene matches: 7. Germline V gives CDR1 DFQATT, CDR2 SNEGSKA (reference sequence). The CDR3 is 17 residues long. CDR3 loop: CSARVTGRQSGANVLTF. For the CDR3, the DNA is TGCAGTGCTAGAGTGACAGGGCGCCAATCTGGGGCCAACGTCCTGACTTTC.

This chain connects TRBV19 to TRBJ2-7; D is tentatively TRBD1 or TRBD2 (5 bases each). Trimming left V 6 bases short and J 2 bases short, with 20 bases between. Germline V gives CDR1 LNHDA, CDR2 SQIVND (reference sequence). This CDR3 comprises 16 residues. CDR3 loop: CASSPWGGGSPYEQYF. DNA for the CDR3: TGTGCCAGTAGCCCGTGGGGTGGGGGATCCCCCTACGAGCAGTACTTC.

Turning to this clonotype: A much larger clone lies a single base off, so this may be a read error. This chain uses TRBV6-2 or TRBV6-3 with TRBJ1-1; D unclear. The CDR3 sequence is 11 residues long. Trimming cost V 2 bases and J 10 bases, with 8 bases left between them. Germline CDR1 MNHEY, CDR2 SVGEGT. CDR3 nucleotide sequence: TGTGCCAGCAGTTACGTCCATGGAGCTTTCTTT. This gives the protein CASSYVHGAFF.

V and J are TRBV11-2 and TRBJ1-1, with no clear D. CDR3 length: 13 residues. Germline CDR1 reads SGHAT; CDR2 reads FQNNGV. V shed 7 bases and J shed 1 base, with 10 bases lying between them. CDR3 sequence: CASKGLRNTEAFF. CDR3 DNA sequence: TGTGCCAGCAAAGGGTTGCGGAACACTGAAGCTTTCTTT.

This clonotype has a count of ten or more. The V and J genes are TRBV7-9 and TRBJ2-3, with 8 bases aligning to TRBD1. Germline V lookup: CDR1 SEHNR, CDR2 FQNEAQ (reference sequence). J was trimmed by 1 base and V by 5 bases; bases with no gene match: 2. This CDR3 contains 14 residues. This chain's CDR3 is CASSKGQGTDTQYF. CDR3 DNA sequence: TGTGCCAGCAGCAAGGGACAGGGCACAGATACGCAGTATTTT.

Ten or more counts support this clonotype. The chain couples TRBV28 to TRBJ1-3; D not resolved. Germline CDR1 and CDR2: MDHEN and SYDVKM. V was shortened by 6 bases and J by 1 base, with 1 base between the two germline ends. The CDR3 runs to 11 residues. The CDR3 DNA is TGTGCCAGCAGGTCTGGAAACACCATATATTTT. This translates into CASRSGNTIYF.

This clonotype was picked up many times. The rearrangement joins TRBV3-1 to TRBJ1-5; D is uncertain. CDR1 and CDR2 (germline): LGHDT, YNNKEL (reference sequence). The CDR3 runs to 15 residues. Trimming shortened V by 1 base and J by 8 bases, and 15 bases separated the two germline ends. DNA of the CDR3: TGTGCCAGCAGCCAAGGACCTCCGGGTTGGGAGCCCCAGCATTTT. Protein sequence: CASSQGPPGWEPQHF.

This clonotype appeared a few times. The chain carries TRBV6-2 or TRBV6-3 and TRBJ2-3; tentatively, D is TRBD2 (6 bases). The germline gives CDR1 MNHEY, CDR2 SVGEGT. V was shortened by 0 bases and J by 0 bases, with 19 bases between the two germline ends. This CDR3 contains 19 residues. For the CDR3, the DNA is TGTGCCAGCAGTTACTCGATAAGAGGGAGGAGGGCTAGCACAGATACGCAGTATTTT. Residues: CASSYSIRGRRASTDTQYF.

The chain combines TRBV5-1 with TRBJ1-3; TRBD1 matches at 8 bases. Germline V gives CDR1 SGHRS, CDR2 YFSETQ. The CDR3 spans 17 residues. Trimming at V came to 1 base and at J to 3 bases, leaving 9 bases not matched to a gene. As DNA, the CDR3 is TGCGCCAGCAGCTTGATCTCGCAGGGGGCGGATGGAAACACCATATATTTT. This sequence encodes CASSLISQGADGNTIYF.

This clonotype was seen only once. The chain uses TRBV6-1 and TRBJ2-5, with 9 bases fitting TRBD2. The DNA matches TRBJ2-1 better at its end, which makes the J call doubtful. This CDR3 comprises 14 residues. CDR1 MNHNS and CDR2 SASEGT come from the germline V gene. CDR3 sequence (DNA): TGTGCCAGCAGTGGGGTAGCGGGAGTCGGTGAGCAGTTCTTC. Translated: CASSGVAGVGEQFF.

The chain employs TRBV12-3 or TRBV12-4 and TRBJ2-5, with unresolved D. Trimming stripped 2 bases from V and 1 base from J, with 5 bases between. The CDR3 is 13 residues long. CDR3 protein: CASSLQFQETQYF. In nucleotides, the CDR3 is TGTGCCAGCAGTTTACAGTTCCAAGAGACCCAGTACTTC.